This is a list of T cell receptor beta chains from one sample in a study of somatic mutations in cytotoxic T cells in rheumatoid arthritis. Sequencing was performed with immunoSEQ multiplex PCR; in TCRdb, only in-frame clones are kept and a portion is missing. The sample gives approximately 20,000 clones, approximately 80% of which show up once; over 9.5% is in the top ten. Sequencing used CD8+ T cells sorted from blood. The receptors derive from a woman aged 50 to 65 in good health. Both conserved end residues are part of each CDR3. A D gene is named only where the DNA matches it firmly. Expanded clones get a size class; other rows say once, few or many, or leave the size out.

clone_size	v_call	d_call	j_call	cdr3_aa	cdr3_nt
-	TRBV11-2	TRBD1	TRBJ1-1	CASSPWTGMNTEAFF	TGTGCCAGCAGCCCATGGACAGGGATGAACACTGAAGCTTTCTTT
once	TRBV2	-	TRBJ2-1	CASSDVGAGYNEQFF	TGTGCCAGCAGTGATGTCGGGGCGGGCTACAATGAGCAGTTCTTC
-	TRBV2	TRBD2	TRBJ2-7	CASTGLAVSYEQYF	TGTGCCAGTACGGGACTAGCGGTTTCCTACGAGCAGTACTTC
-	TRBV5-6	-	TRBJ1-2	CASAWGGADGYTF	TGTGCCAGCGCTTGGGGGGGCGCGGATGGCTACACCTTC
-	TRBV9	TRBD2	TRBJ2-1	CASSAPLAGGGNEQFF	TGTGCCAGCAGCGCTCCCCTAGCGGGTGGGGGAAATGAGCAGTTCTTC
-	TRBV4-3	TRBD2	TRBJ2-6	CASSQAGLAASSGANVLTF	TGCGCCAGCAGCCAAGCGGGACTAGCGGCGTCCTCTGGGGCCAACGTCCTGACTTTC
-	TRBV5-6	-	TRBJ2-3	CASSSPGDLTDTQYF	TGTGCCAGCAGCTCCCCAGGGGACCTCACAGATACGCAGTATTTT
-	TRBV29-1	-	TRBJ2-1	CSVPLDGKRFF	TGCAGCGTACCCCTGGACGGGAAGAGGTTCTTC
-	TRBV7-8	TRBD1	TRBJ1-2	CASSDRLRGGAGGYTF	TGTGCCAGCAGCGACCGGCTTAGAGGGGGCGCGGGTGGCTACACCTTC
-	TRBV10-3	TRBD1	TRBJ2-7	CATEGTGVSYEQYF	TGTGCCACTGAAGGGACAGGGGTCTCCTACGAGCAGTACTTC
few	TRBV6-5	-	TRBJ2-7	CASGIGTYEQYF	TGTGCCAGCGGTATAGGGACCTACGAGCAGTACTTC
few	TRBV7-7	-	TRBJ1-5	CASSLRGWSNQPQHF	TGTGCCAGCAGCTTAAGGGGCTGGAGCAATCAGCCCCAGCATTTT
-	TRBV27	TRBD2	TRBJ2-7	CASSLALAGGGEQYF	TGTGCCAGCAGTTTAGCGCTAGCGGGAGGGGGCGAGCAGTACTTC
-	TRBV6-6	-	TRBJ1-6	CASTPGRGDSPLHF	TGTGCCAGCACACCGGGCCGAGGGGATTCACCCCTCCACTTT
-	TRBV5-6	-	TRBJ2-7	CASSQQGNEQYF	TGTGCCAGCAGCCAACAGGGAAACGAGCAGTACTTC
once	TRBV27	-	TRBJ2-5	CASSSLGGQGETQYF	TGTGCCAGCAGTTCCCTAGGGGGGCAGGGGGAGACCCAGTACTTC
-	TRBV6-6	-	TRBJ1-1	CASSYEGGVNTEAFF	TGTGCCAGCAGTTACGAAGGGGGAGTGAACACTGAAGCTTTCTTT
-	TRBV4-1	-	TRBJ1-3	CASSQTGDSGNTIYF	TGCGCCAGCAGCCAAACGGGGGACTCTGGAAACACCATATATTTT
few	TRBV5-1	TRBD2	TRBJ2-7	CASSFASGGYEQYF	TGCGCCAGCAGCTTTGCTAGCGGGGGTTACGAGCAGTACTTC
-	TRBV5-5	-	TRBJ1-2	CASSPKDAGLYGYTF	TGTGCCAGCAGCCCAAAGGATGCAGGGCTCTATGGCTACACCTTC
-	TRBV4-1	TRBD1	TRBJ1-3	CASSQDPGGFGNTIYF	TGCGCCAGCAGCCAAGACCCAGGGGGCTTTGGAAACACCATATATTTT
-	TRBV14	TRBD1	TRBJ1-2	CASRSGTGPLYGYTF	TGTGCCAGCAGGTCCGGGACAGGGCCCCTCTATGGCTACACCTTC
-	TRBV11-2	TRBD2	TRBJ2-3	CASSPGLGFTDTQYF	TGTGCCAGCAGCCCGGGACTAGGATTCACAGATACGCAGTATTTT
-	TRBV9	-	TRBJ1-1	CASSVVSGGSEAFF	TGTGCCAGCAGCGTAGTATCCGGGGGGAGTGAAGCTTTCTTT
-	TRBV19	-	TRBJ2-5	CASSLQMSDYGQETQYF	TGTGCCAGTAGTCTCCAGATGTCGGACTACGGGCAAGAGACCCAGTACTTC
-	TRBV6-6	-	TRBJ1-1	CASRTRSTEAFF	TGTGCCAGTAGAACACGGAGCACTGAAGCTTTCTTT
-	TRBV9	-	TRBJ2-1	CASSVDAGSYNEQFF	TGTGCCAGCAGCGTAGATGCGGGCTCCTACAATGAGCAGTTCTTC
-	TRBV2	TRBD1	TRBJ2-5	CASSEIGRGQGETQYF	TGTGCCAGCAGTGAAATCGGAAGGGGGCAGGGGGAGACCCAGTACTTC
few	TRBV7-9	-	TRBJ1-5	CASSLAGQLYQPQHF	TGTGCCAGCAGCCTAGCGGGGCAGCTCTATCAGCCCCAGCATTTT
-	TRBV28	-	TRBJ1-4	CASSSYSGATNEKLFF	TGTGCCAGCAGTTCTTATTCAGGGGCAACTAATGAAAAACTGTTTTTT
-	TRBV9	TRBD2	TRBJ2-7	CASSVGASGSNEQYF	TGTGCCAGCAGCGTAGGGGCTAGCGGGAGCAACGAGCAGTACTTC
-	TRBV6-1	TRBD2	TRBJ2-7	CASSGTSGRRLHEQYF	TGTGCCAGCAGTGGGACTAGCGGGAGGAGGCTTCACGAGCAGTACTTC
once	TRBV7-9	-	TRBJ2-7	CASSLGSYEQYF	TGTGCCAGCAGCTTAGGGTCCTACGAGCAGTACTTC
-	TRBV4-1	-	TRBJ2-7	CASSQTQGYEQYF	TGCGCCAGCAGCCAGACCCAGGGCTACGAGCAGTACTTC
few	TRBV6-5	-	TRBJ1-2	CASSYSSGFGHGYTF	TGTGCCAGCAGTTACTCCTCCGGTTTTGGGCACGGCTACACCTTC
-	TRBV11-2	-	TRBJ1-6	CASSLTSENSPLHF	TGTGCCAGCAGCTTAACAAGCGAAAATTCACCCCTCCACTTT
-	TRBV7-9	TRBD2	TRBJ2-1	CASSSSGGPYNEQFF	TGTGCCAGCAGCTCGAGCGGGGGACCATACAATGAGCAGTTCTTC
once	TRBV19	TRBD2	TRBJ2-1	CASTTSGSNEQFF	TGTGCCAGTACTACTAGCGGGAGTAATGAGCAGTTCTTC
-	TRBV5-8	TRBD1	TRBJ1-1	CASSSQWTGYTEAFF	TGTGCCAGCAGCTCCCAGTGGACAGGGTATACTGAAGCTTTCTTT
-	TRBV4-1	-	TRBJ1-1	CASSQDPGQGTEAFF	TGCGCCAGCAGCCAAGACCCGGGTCAGGGCACTGAAGCTTTCTTT